Sequencing of this T cell receptor beta chain was carried out in a study of T cell changes during pregnancy in multiple sclerosis. The junction had 2 bases not matched to a gene; V was cut back by 0 bases and J by 3 bases. The CDR3 runs to 16 residues. Germline V CDR1 and CDR2: SGHRS, YFSETQ. The protocol was immunoSEQ multiplex PCR, while the TCRdb copy is restricted to in-frame clones and leaves out a portion. This sample yields roughly 40,000 clones, of which 94% are seen a single time; approximately 1.7% belongs to the top ten. V usage is TRBV5-1 and J usage is TRBJ2-3, with 12 positions matching TRBD2. The receptor's source is a female donor with multiple sclerosis, enrolled in a pregnancy study. The sequences come from peripheral blood, collected in the third trimester of pregnancy. The CDR3 DNA is TGCGCCAGCAGCTTGGGACTAGCGGGAGTAACAGATACGCAGTATTTT. This encodes CASSLGLAGVTDTQYF.